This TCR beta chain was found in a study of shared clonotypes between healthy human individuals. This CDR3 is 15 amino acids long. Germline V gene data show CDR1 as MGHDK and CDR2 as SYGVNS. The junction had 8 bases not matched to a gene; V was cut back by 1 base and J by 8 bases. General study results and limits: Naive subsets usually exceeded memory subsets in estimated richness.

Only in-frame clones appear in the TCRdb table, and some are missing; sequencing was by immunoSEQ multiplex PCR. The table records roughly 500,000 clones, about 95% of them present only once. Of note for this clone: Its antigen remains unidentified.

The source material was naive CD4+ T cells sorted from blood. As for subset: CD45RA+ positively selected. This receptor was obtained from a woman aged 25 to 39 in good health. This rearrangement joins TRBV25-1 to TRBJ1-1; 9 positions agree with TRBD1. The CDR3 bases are TGTGCCAGCAGTGAATTTGGGACAGGGAGTGGGGAAGCTTTCTTT. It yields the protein CASSEFGTGSGEAFF.